This entry describes one TCR beta chain. These data are taken from a study of blood T cell repertoires in COVID-19. Turning to the study itself: The analysed material was cDNA or gDNA that came from T cells, B-cell-depleted T cells, or PBMCs.

The CDR3 extends over 17 amino acids. V was pared by 4 bases and J by 1 base, with 8 bases of the junction left unmatched. Germline V gene data show CDR1 as LGHDT and CDR2 as YNNKEL (reference sequence). Only in-frame clones appear in the TCRdb table, and some are missing; sequencing was by immunoSEQ multiplex PCR. The table records around 100,000 clones, roughly 90% of them present only once. V usage is TRBV3-1 (or the pseudogene TRBV3-2) and J usage is TRBJ1-5, with 9 bases matching TRBD1. The sequenced sample consisted of peripheral blood. This clonotype originated in a woman aged 60-75 years with acute or convalescent COVID-19. For the CDR3, the DNA is TGTGCCAGCAGCCGTACCTGGACAGGGGCCAGCAATCAGCCCCAGCATTTT. This gives the protein CASSRTWTGASNQPQHF.